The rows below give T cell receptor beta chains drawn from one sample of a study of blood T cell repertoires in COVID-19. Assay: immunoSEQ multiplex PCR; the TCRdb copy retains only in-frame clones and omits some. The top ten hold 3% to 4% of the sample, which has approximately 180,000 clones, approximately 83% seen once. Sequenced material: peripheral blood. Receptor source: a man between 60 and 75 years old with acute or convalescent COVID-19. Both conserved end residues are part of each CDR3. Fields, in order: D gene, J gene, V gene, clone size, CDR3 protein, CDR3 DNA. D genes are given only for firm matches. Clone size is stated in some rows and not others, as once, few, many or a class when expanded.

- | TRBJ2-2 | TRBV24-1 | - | CATSDPTSSRAINTGELFF | TGTGCCACCAGTGACCCGACATCCTCCAGGGCCATTAACACCGGGGAGCTGTTTTTT
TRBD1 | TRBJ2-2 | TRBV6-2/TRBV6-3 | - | CASSYRQGGTGELFF | TGTGCCAGCAGTTACAGACAGGGTGGCACCGGGGAGCTGTTTTTT
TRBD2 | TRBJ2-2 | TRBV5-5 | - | CASSSASGTTNTGELFF | TGTGCCAGCAGCTCCGCCAGCGGGACCACGAACACCGGGGAGCTGTTTTTT
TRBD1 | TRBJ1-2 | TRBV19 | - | CASTSQGASYGYTF | TGTGCCAGTACCTCACAGGGGGCTAGCTATGGCTACACCTTC
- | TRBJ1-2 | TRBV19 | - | CASSVYLGREGDGYTF | TGTGCCAGTAGTGTATATTTGGGGCGAGAAGGCGATGGCTACACCTTC
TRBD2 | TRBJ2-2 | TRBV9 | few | CASSVEGTSGNTGELFF | TGTGCCAGCAGCGTAGAAGGGACTAGCGGCAACACCGGGGAGCTGTTTTTT
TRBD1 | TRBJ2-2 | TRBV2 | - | CASRGTGVGTGELFF | TGTGCCAGCAGGGGGACAGGGGTAGGGACCGGGGAGCTGTTTTTT
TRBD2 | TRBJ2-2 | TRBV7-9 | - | CASSPGAGGPVTGELFF | TGTGCCAGCAGCCCCGGTGCGGGAGGGCCGGTCACCGGGGAGCTGTTTTTT
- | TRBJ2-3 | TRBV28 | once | CASTPGREKDTQYF | TGTGCCAGCACCCCTGGGCGGGAAAAAGATACGCAGTATTTT
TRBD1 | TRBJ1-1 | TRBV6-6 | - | CASSSTGTVNTEAFF | TGTGCCAGCAGCTCAACAGGGACAGTGAACACTGAAGCTTTCTTT
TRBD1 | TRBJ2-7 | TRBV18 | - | CASSISGTDAGEQYF | TGTGCCAGCTCAATTTCCGGGACAGACGCCGGGGAGCAGTACTTC
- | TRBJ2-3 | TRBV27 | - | CASSFKRDTQYF | TGTGCCAGCAGTTTTAAGAGAGATACGCAGTATTTT
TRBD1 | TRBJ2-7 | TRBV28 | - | CASSGTGWNEQYF | TGTGCCAGCAGCGGGACAGGTTGGAACGAGCAGTACTTC
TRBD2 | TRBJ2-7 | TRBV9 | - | CASSPMGLAGGEQYF | TGTGCCAGCAGCCCTATGGGACTAGCGGGAGGCGAGCAGTACTTC
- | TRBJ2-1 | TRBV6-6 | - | CASSQQGGPIEQFF | TGTGCCAGCAGTCAACAGGGTGGCCCCATTGAGCAGTTCTTC
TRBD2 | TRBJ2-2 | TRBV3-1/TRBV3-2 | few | CASSPRPGLAVNTGELFF | TGTGCCAGCAGCCCACGACCGGGACTAGCAGTTAACACCGGGGAGCTGTTTTTT
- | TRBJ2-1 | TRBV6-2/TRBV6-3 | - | CASSYSAREQFF | TGTGCCAGCAGTTACTCGGCCAGGGAGCAGTTCTTC
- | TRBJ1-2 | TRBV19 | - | CATSGGYGYTF | TGTGCCACCTCGGGGGGCTATGGCTACACCTTC
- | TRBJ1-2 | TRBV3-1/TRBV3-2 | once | CASSQADKVYGYTF | TGTGCCAGCAGCCAAGCGGACAAGGTCTATGGCTACACCTTC
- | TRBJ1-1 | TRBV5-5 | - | CASSFLALGNTEAFF | TGTGCCAGCAGCTTCCTAGCCCTGGGGAACACTGAAGCTTTCTTT
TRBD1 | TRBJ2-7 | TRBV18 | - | CASSLLRTGPYEQYF | TGTGCCAGCTCACTTCTCCGGACAGGGCCCTACGAGCAGTACTTC
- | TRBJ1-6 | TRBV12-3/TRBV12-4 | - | CASSSNMDSPLHF | TGTGCCAGCAGTTCCAACATGGATTCACCCCTCCACTTT
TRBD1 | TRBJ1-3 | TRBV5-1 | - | CASSLAGQGANTIYF | TGCGCCAGCAGCTTGGCCGGACAGGGGGCAAACACCATATATTTT
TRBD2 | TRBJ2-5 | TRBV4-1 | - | CASSYKAGDSIKTQYF | TGCGCCAGCAGCTACAAAGCGGGAGATTCTATAAAGACCCAGTACTTC
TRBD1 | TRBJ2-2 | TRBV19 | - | CASNPPGQAPEELFF | TGTGCCAGTAATCCCCCGGGACAGGCTCCGGAGGAGCTGTTTTTT
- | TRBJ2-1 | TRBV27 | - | CASSRGQRRDNEQFF | TGTGCCAGCAGCCGGGGACAGCGGAGGGACAATGAGCAGTTCTTC
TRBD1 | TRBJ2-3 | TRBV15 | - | CATSTGQGADTQYF | TGTGCCACCAGCACTGGGCAGGGGGCAGATACGCAGTATTTT